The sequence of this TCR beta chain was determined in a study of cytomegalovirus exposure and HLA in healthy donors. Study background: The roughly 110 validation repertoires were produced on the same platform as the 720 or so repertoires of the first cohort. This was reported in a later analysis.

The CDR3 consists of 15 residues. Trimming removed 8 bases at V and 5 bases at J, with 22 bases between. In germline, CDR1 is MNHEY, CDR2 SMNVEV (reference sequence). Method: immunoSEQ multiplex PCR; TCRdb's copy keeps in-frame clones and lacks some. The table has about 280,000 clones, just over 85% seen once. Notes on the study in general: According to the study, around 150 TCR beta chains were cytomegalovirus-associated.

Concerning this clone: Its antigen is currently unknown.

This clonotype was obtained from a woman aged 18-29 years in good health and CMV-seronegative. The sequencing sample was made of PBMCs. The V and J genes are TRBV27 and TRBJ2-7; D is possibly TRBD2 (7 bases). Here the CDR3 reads CASSSAGGRGDEQYF. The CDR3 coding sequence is TGTGCCAGCTCTTCCGCCGGGGGGCGAGGAGACGAGCAGTACTTC.